The 24 T cell receptor beta chains below come from one sample, sequenced in a study of T cells generated in artificial thymic organoids. Separate semi-nested PCRs amplified TCRalpha and TCRbeta libraries using constant-region reverse primers in TRAC or TRBC. Each CDR3 protein gets one entry after TCRdb re-called the 5' RACE reads with MiXCR. The sample holds fewer than 9,000 distinct CDR3 sequences, approximately 20% seen once. Sequenced input: naive CD8+ T cells from the thymus. Stated subset: CD3+TCRalphabeta+CD8SP T cells; for blood, CD45RO-CCR7+ naive CD8+ T cells. Receptor source: a human donor who gave cord blood stem cells for thymic organoid culture, a cardiac surgery patient who gave postnatal thymus, or a blood donor (not recorded which).

Note on this clonotype: A read error may be the cause here, since a much bigger clone is one base away. The chain is built from TRBV4-1 and TRBJ2-1, with a possible D match to TRBD2 (6 bases). Germline V gene sequence: CDR1 MGHRA, CDR2 YSYEKL. The CDR3 runs to 16 residues. V lost 2 bases and J 6 bases, leaving 17 bases between the germline ends. CDR3 nucleotide sequence: TGCGCCAGCAGCCAACTGGGCGGGGAGGCCCTCAATGAGCAGTTCTTC. This codes for CASSQLGGEALNEQFF.

This clonotype was seen a single time. Given a much more abundant clone one base away, this may be a read error. V gene TRBV28 combines with J gene TRBJ2-5, with 9 bases aligning to TRBD2. Losses at the gene ends were 7 bases for V and 3 bases for J; bases not matched to a gene: 6. The CDR3 extends over 14 amino acids. Germline V CDR1 and CDR2: MDHEN, SYDVKM. The CDR3 loop reads CASIISGRKETQYF. The CDR3 nucleotides read TGTGCCAGCATTATTAGCGGGAGAAAAGAGACCCAGTACTTC.

Of note for this clonotype: A much larger clone sits a single nucleotide away, making a read error possible. The chain uses TRBV6-1 and TRBJ2-7, with D unresolved. Germline CDR1 is MNHNS and CDR2 is SASEGT. CDR3 length equals 14 residues. The CDR3 DNA sequence: TGTGCCAGCAGTGAGAACAGCCTTTCCTACGAGCAGTGCTTC. Translation: CASSENSLSYEQCF.

In this sample, this clonotype is medium-sized (0.01 to 0.1%). The chain combines TRBV20-1 with TRBJ2-1, with a weak D call TRBD1 (5 bases). CDR1 is DFQATT, CDR2 SNEGSKA, per germline (reference sequence). V lost 0 bases and J lost 2, with 17 bases in between. The CDR3 has 17 amino acids. CDR3 protein: CSARDNIWAGTYNEQFF. Here the CDR3 DNA reads TGCAGTGCTAGAGATAACATCTGGGCAGGGACCTACAATGAGCAGTTCTTC.

This clonotype is medium-sized. The chain recombines TRBV27 with TRBJ1-2; D remains unclear. Germline values: CDR1 MNHEY, CDR2 SMNVEV (reference sequence). This CDR3 spans 14 amino acids. The V end was cut by 1 base, the J end by 5 bases, with 11 bases between. As DNA, the CDR3 is TGTGCCAGCAGTTTATACCCCCGGCAGTATGGCTACACCTTC. Translation: CASSLYPRQYGYTF.

By its share, this clonotype is medium-sized. The rearrangement links TRBV11-2 to TRBJ2-7, with TRBD2 identical over 12 bases. CDR3 length: 15 amino acids. Germline V lookup: CDR1 SGHAT, CDR2 FQNNGV. V was pared by 3 bases and J by 4 bases, with 4 bases of the junction left unmatched. CDR3 amino acids: CASSFLAGGEYEQYF. DNA of the CDR3: TGTGCCAGCAGCTTCCTAGCGGGAGGGGAGTACGAGCAGTACTTC. Full variable domain (rest looked up from reference TRBV11-2 and TRBJ2-7): EAGVAQSPRYKIIEKRQSVAFWCNPISGHATLYWYQQILGQGPKLLIQFQNNGVVDDSQLPKDRFSAERLKGVDSTLKIQPAKLEDSAVYLCASSFLAGGEYEQYFGPGTRLTVT.

Regarding this clonotype: This could be a read error, since a much larger clone is one nucleotide away. V and J are TRBV7-9 and TRBJ2-7; D not resolved. With 5 bases removed from V and 4 bases from J, the gap between germline ends came to 21 bases. The CDR3 is 16 amino acids. The V gene's germline CDR1 is SEHNR and CDR2 FQNEAQ (reference sequence). The CDR3 loop reads CASSPHLSRPEYEQYF. The CDR3 coding sequence is TGTGCCAGCAGCCCCCACCTGTCCCGCCCTGAGTACGAGCAGTACTTC.

This clonotype is termed medium-sized. V is TRBV5-6 and J is TRBJ2-3, with TRBD1 identical over 7 bases. The V gene end was trimmed by 0 bases and the J gene end by 3 bases; junction bases not matched to a gene: 13. Germline V gene data show CDR1 as SGHDT and CDR2 as YYEEEE. This CDR3 region has 18 residues. CDR3 DNA sequence: TGTGCCAGCAGCTTGGGAGGGGGCTTTTTGATATTGACAGATACGCAGTATTTT. Protein product: CASSLGGGFLILTDTQYF.

This clonotype was found a few times. The chain combines TRBV20-1 with TRBJ1-3; D is undetermined. Trimming cost V 4 bases and J 0 bases, with 25 bases left between them. The germline gives CDR1 DFQATT, CDR2 SNEGSKA (reference sequence). The CDR3 length is 19 residues. The CDR3 spells CSATAVKRLIQDSGNTIYF. The CDR3, as DNA: TGCAGTGCTACTGCGGTCAAGAGACTCATCCAAGACTCTGGAAACACCATATATTTT.

Judged by abundance, this clonotype is medium-sized. The V and J genes are TRBV5-1 and TRBJ2-7, with 13 bases matching TRBD2. The V and J ends lost 0 bases and 2 bases, in that order; junction bases with no gene match: 20. There are 22 residues in the CDR3. In germline, CDR1 is SGHRS, CDR2 YFSETQ. CDR3 sequence: CASSLVGPTRTSGRGTTYEQYF. For the CDR3, the DNA is TGCGCCAGCAGCTTGGTAGGGCCCACACGGACTAGCGGGAGAGGAACAACCTACGAGCAGTACTTC.

Within the sample, this clonotype is medium-sized. The rearrangement uses TRBV11-2 and TRBJ2-7, with TRBD1 matching over 9 bases. The ends lost 3 bases at V and 6 bases at J; junction bases unmatched: 9. The CDR3 totals 15 residues. CDR1 and CDR2 (germline): SGHAT, FQNNGV. CDR3 sequence reads: CASSLPGTGQGEQYF. CDR3 nucleotide sequence: TGTGCCAGCAGCTTGCCCGGGACAGGGCAGGGCGAGCAGTACTTC.

This clonotype ranks as medium-sized (0.01 to 0.1%). This chain connects TRBV12-3 or TRBV12-4 to TRBJ2-7, with D tentatively TRBD1 (5 bases). The ends were cut back, 7 bases at V and 4 bases at J, with 17 bases in the middle. The CDR3 has 14 residues. Here the CDR3 DNA reads TGTGCCAGCAAAGCCCCAGGGTTAAGGTACGAGCAGTACTTC. This sequence encodes CASKAPGLRYEQYF.

By sample fraction, this clonotype is medium-sized. This rearrangement joins TRBV11-2 to TRBJ2-4; no firm D call. V was clipped by 7 bases and J by 16 bases, with 20 bases between them. The germline CDR1 and CDR2 sequences are SGHAT and FQNNGV. This CDR3 spans 12 amino acids. CDR3 DNA sequence: TGTGCCAGCAACCCACCGAATCGTCCGGCCTACTTC. Protein: CASNPPNRPAYF.

In its sample, this clonotype is medium-sized. This chain uses TRBV20-1 with TRBJ2-2; 11 bases match TRBD1. Germline CDR1 reads DFQATT; CDR2 reads SNEGSKA (reference sequence). V lost 0 bases, J lost 7 bases, and 7 bases stayed unmatched. CDR3 size: 16 residues. CDR3 region: CSARDMGQGVFGELFF. CDR3 in DNA: TGCAGTGCTAGAGATATGGGACAGGGGGTCTTCGGGGAGCTGTTTTTT.

The chain carries TRBV6-5 and TRBJ2-1, with TRBD2 matching over 7 bases. Germline lookup yields CDR1 MNHEY and CDR2 SVGAGI. V lost 3 bases and J lost 4; bases outside the gene matches: 6. This CDR3 has 15 residues. In DNA, the CDR3 is TGTGCCAGCAGTTATAACAGCGGGATATACAATGAGCAGTTCTTC. As protein: CASSYNSGIYNEQFF.

By frequency in the sample, this clonotype is medium-sized. The chain couples TRBV28 to TRBJ1-2; a possible D gene is TRBD1 (6 bases). Germline V gene sequence: CDR1 MDHEN, CDR2 SYDVKM. This CDR3 region has 16 residues. Trimming stripped 2 bases from V and 1 base from J, with 14 bases between. CDR3 DNA sequence: TGTGCCAGCAGTTTACGCCCGGGGGCGCTTAACTATGGCTACACCTTC. It yields the protein CASSLRPGALNYGYTF.

By sample fraction, this clonotype is medium-sized. The chain is built from TRBV4-1 and TRBJ1-6; 9 nucleotides line up with TRBD1. The CDR3 covers 14 residues. The germline V gene encodes CDR1 MGHRA and CDR2 YSYEKL. The trim removed 5 bases at V and 8 bases at J, leaving 4 bases unmatched. Here the CDR3 reads CASSSGQGDSPLHF. CDR3 sequence (DNA): TGCGCCAGCAGCTCGGGACAGGGCGATTCACCCCTCCACTTT.

This clonotype was counted only a few times. This may stem from a read error, because a much larger clone lies one nucleotide away. The chain has TRBV10-2 and TRBJ2-7; D possibly matches TRBD1 or TRBD2 (6 bases each). Germline values: CDR1 WSHSY, CDR2 SAAADI. The CDR3 is made up of 14 amino acids. For the CDR3, the DNA is TGCGCCAGCAGTGGCGGGACACTGAGATACGAGCGGTACTTC. Translated, it gives CASSGGTLRYERYF.

Concerning this clonotype itself: One end of the junction varies from germline; a read error may be responsible. The chain carries TRBV3-1 and TRBJ2-5; D is unclear. Per germline, CDR1 LGHDT and CDR2 YNNKEL (reference sequence). This CDR3 spans 13 amino acids. DNA for the CDR3: TGTGCCAGCTCTGGCCTCGCAAGAGAGGCCCAGTACTTC. Protein product: CASSGLAREAQYF.

The gene calls are TRBV27 and TRBJ1-5; D perhaps matches TRBD1 (6 bases). The CDR3 sequence is 17 residues long. From germline, CDR1 is MNHEY and CDR2 SMNVEV (reference sequence). V was shortened by 5 bases and J by 1 base, with 18 bases between the two germline ends. The CDR3 DNA reads as TGTGCCAGCAGTCACGGGACACCTCAGGAGAGCAATCAGCCCCAGCATTTT. Protein sequence: CASSHGTPQESNQPQHF.

Note on this clonotype: At one end, the junction sequence differs from germline, possibly due to a read error. The genes are TRBV4-2 and TRBJ2-1; D gene uncertain. This CDR3 region has 15 residues. Germline-derived CDR1 and CDR2 are LGHNA and YNFKEQ. The CDR3 nucleotides read TGTGCCAGCAGCCAAGTTCGGGTCTCCTACAATGAGCAGATCTTC. Protein: CASSQVRVSYNEQIF.

By frequency in the sample, this clonotype is medium-sized. The V and J genes are TRBV4-1 and TRBJ2-7; D perhaps matches TRBD2 (5 bases). The germline CDR1 and CDR2 sequences are MGHRA and YSYEKL. Trimming stripped 4 bases from V and 0 bases from J, with 10 bases between. The CDR3 spans 14 residues. The CDR3 sequence: CASSPQRNSYEQYF. Written as DNA, the CDR3 is TGCGCCAGCAGCCCCCAGCGGAACTCCTACGAGCAGTACTTC.

By share, this clonotype counts as medium-sized. V and J are TRBV10-3 and TRBJ2-5; D remains ambiguous. Trimming pared 2 bases from V and 4 bases from J, leaving 11 bases between. The CDR3 contains 14 residues. Germline V CDR1 and CDR2: ENHRY, SYGVKD. DNA of the CDR3: TGTGCCATCAGTGAGAAATCATTCGTAGAGACCCAGTACTTC. Translated: CAISEKSFVETQYF.

By share, this clonotype ranks as medium-sized. CDR3 nucleotides: TGTGCCAGCAGCTTAGCCAACAATGAGCAGTTCTTC. It yields the protein CASSLANNEQFF. This chain connects TRBV7-9 to TRBJ2-1; D is ambiguous. Germline lookup yields CDR1 SEHNR and CDR2 FQNEAQ (reference sequence). This CDR3 has 12 amino acids. V dropped 0 bases and J dropped 5 bases, with 2 bases sitting between them.